The 30 T cell receptor beta chains below come from one sample, sequenced in a study of early T cells in non-severe SARS-CoV-2 infection. TCRdb re-called the 5' RACE reads with MiXCR, one entry per CDR3 protein. The sample shows 55,000 to 65,000 distinct CDR3 sequences, over 9.5% of them seen only once. Material: whole blood. The source is an adult who was a healthcare worker with PCR-confirmed SARS-CoV-2 infection or an uninfected control (not recorded which).

This clonotype was observed a few times. The CDR3 coding sequence is TGTGCCTCCAAGCGGGGGGAAGTAACTGAAGCTTTCTTT. Protein: CASKRGEVTEAFF. The chain has TRBV6-5 and TRBJ1-1; possible D gene TRBD1, 5 bases. The V end lost 11 bases, the J end lost 5 bases, and 18 bases lay between the germline ends. Looked up from germline, CDR1 is MNHEY and CDR2 is SVGAGI. The CDR3 is 13 amino acids.

CDR3 in amino acids: CASSRGLNYEQYF. The CDR3 region has the DNA TGTGCCAGCAGCAGGGGGCTGAATTACGAGCAGTACTTC. The chain recombines TRBV12-3 or TRBV12-4 with TRBJ2-7, with TRBD1 identical over 8 bases. The ends lost 6 bases at V and 4 bases at J; junction bases unmatched: 5. This CDR3 region has 13 residues.

The rearrangement uses TRBV12-3 or TRBV12-4 and TRBJ2-1; D is unclear. This CDR3 has 14 amino acids. The V end was cut by 2 bases, the J end by 7 bases, with 12 bases between. CDR3 protein: CASSLRNGRNEQFF. CDR3 DNA: TGTGCCAGCAGTTTACGGAACGGAAGAAATGAGCAGTTCTTC.

This clonotype occurred many times. The chain couples TRBV3-1 to TRBJ1-5; D possibly corresponds to TRBD1 (5 bases). Trimming took off 4 bases at V and 1 base at J, with 14 bases between the two ends. This CDR3 is built from 16 residues. From germline, CDR1 is LGHDT and CDR2 YNNKEL (reference sequence). CDR3 region: CASSRGGGGSNQPQHF. CDR3 nucleotides: TGTGCCAGCAGCCGGGGCGGTGGGGGAAGCAATCAGCCCCAGCATTTT.

This clonotype occurred a few times. V and J are TRBV29-1 and TRBJ2-1; possibly TRBD2 for D (5 bases). Trimming took off 7 bases at V and 3 bases at J, with 13 bases between the two ends. CDR1 is SQVTM and CDR2 is ANQGSEA in the germline V gene. This CDR3 has 13 residues. The CDR3 is CSEASGGYNEQFF. The DNA of the CDR3 is TGCAGCGAAGCGAGCGGTGGCTACAATGAGCAGTTCTTC.

The chain has TRBV6-2 or TRBV6-3 and TRBJ2-1; 10 bases agree with TRBD2. There are 14 residues in the CDR3. The germline CDR1 and CDR2 sequences are MNHEY and SVGEGT. V lost 6 bases to trimming and J lost 5 bases; unmatched junction nucleotides: 4. Here the CDR3 reads CASRSGRDNNEQFF. Written as DNA, the CDR3 is TGTGCCAGCAGAAGCGGGAGGGATAACAATGAGCAGTTCTTC.

V usage is TRBV5-1 and J usage is TRBJ2-3; possible D gene TRBD1, 5 bases. Trimming shortened V by 4 bases and J by 4 bases, and 16 bases separated the two germline ends. Germline V gene sequence: CDR1 SGHRS, CDR2 YFSETQ. The CDR3 covers 15 residues. CDR3 region: CASSDDSTRADTQYF. DNA for the CDR3: TGCGCCAGCAGCGACGACAGTACAAGGGCAGATACGCAGTATTTT.

As concerns this clonotype: A much larger clone sits a single nucleotide away, making a read error possible. This chain links TRBV27 with TRBJ2-7, with 9 bases that match TRBD1. J was trimmed by 8 bases and V by 2 bases; bases with no gene match: 7. The CDR3 has 14 residues. The germline V gene has CDR1 MNHEY and CDR2 SMNVEV (reference sequence). The CDR3 protein is CASSLLQGAGKQYF. The CDR3 coding sequence is TGTGCCAGCAGTTTACTACAGGGGGCGGGGAAGCAGTACTTC.

This clonotype was recorded many times. The V and J genes are TRBV24-1 and TRBJ2-1; D call uncertain. Germline V lookup: CDR1 KGHDR, CDR2 SFDVKD. V lost 7 bases and J 3 bases, leaving 12 bases between the germline ends. The CDR3 consists of 14 residues. The CDR3 is CATSKGRNYNEQFF. CDR3 DNA: TGTGCCACCAGCAAAGGGCGGAACTACAATGAGCAGTTCTTC.

The gene calls are TRBV27 and TRBJ1-1, with TRBD1 matching 8 bases. The CDR3 contains 14 residues. V lost 4 bases, J lost 5 bases, and 6 bases stayed unmatched. Germline V gives CDR1 MNHEY, CDR2 SMNVEV (reference sequence). The CDR3 here is CASSWYRGGTEAFF. The CDR3 DNA sequence: TGTGCCAGCAGTTGGTACAGGGGGGGTACTGAAGCTTTCTTT.

The J gene is TRBJ2-1, the V gene TRBV11-3, with D tentatively TRBD2 (5 bases). V lost 3 bases and J lost 5, with 8 bases in between. CDR3 size: 13 residues. Germline V gene lookup returns CDR1 SGHNT and CDR2 YENEEA. For the CDR3, the DNA is TGTGCCAGCAGCTTGGCTAGCAACAATGAGCAGTTCTTC. It is translated as CASSLASNNEQFF.

This clonotype was seen at least ten times. For the CDR3, the DNA is TGTGCCAGCACCTTGGACAGGGACTATGGCTACACCTTC. Its protein product is CASTLDRDYGYTF. The genes are TRBV2 and TRBJ1-2; 8 bases map to TRBD1. J was trimmed by 3 bases and V by 7 bases; bases with no gene match: 4. There are 13 residues in the CDR3. The germline V gene has CDR1 SNHLY and CDR2 FYNNEI.

In this sample, this clonotype turned up many times. This sequence joins TRBV6-6 and TRBJ2-3; D unclear. Germline assignment: CDR1 MNHNY and CDR2 SVGAGI (reference sequence). The germline V and J ends were trimmed by 5 bases and 2 bases, with 8 bases remaining between them. This CDR3 contains 13 residues. The CDR3 DNA follows: TGTGCCAGCAGTGGCAGGTACACAGATACGCAGTATTTT. Protein: CASSGRYTDTQYF.

In this sample, this clonotype turned up many times. The genes are TRBV20-1 and TRBJ2-7, with 8 positions matching TRBD1. From germline, CDR1 is DFQATT and CDR2 SNEGSKA (reference sequence). The V gene end was trimmed by 2 bases and the J gene end by 6 bases; junction bases not matched to a gene: 6. The CDR3 consists of 13 residues. The CDR3 DNA follows: TGCAGTGCTAGACGGCCAGGGGGCTCCGAGCAGTACTTC. This gives the protein CSARRPGGSEQYF.

At least ten counts were recorded for this clonotype. The V gene is TRBV9, the J gene TRBJ2-2; D gene ambiguous. V was cut by 2 bases and J by 2 bases, with 7 bases left in between. Germline V gene data show CDR1 as SGDLS and CDR2 as YYNGEE. There are 14 residues in the CDR3. CDR3 sequence reads: CASSVALNTGELFF. As DNA, the CDR3 is TGTGCCAGCAGCGTTGCCCTCAACACCGGGGAGCTGTTTTTT.

The table lists this clonotype with many counts. This chain joins TRBV20-1 and TRBJ1-5; unclear D gene. Germline V gene lookup returns CDR1 DFQATT and CDR2 SNEGSKA (reference sequence). The CDR3 spans 12 residues. V was trimmed by 5 bases and J by 0 bases, leaving 5 bases between them. The CDR3 bases are TGCAGTGCTGGCGGTAGCAATCAGCCCCAGCATTTT. Amino acid sequence: CSAGGSNQPQHF.

The chain links TRBV7-2 to TRBJ1-6; 7 bases match TRBD1. With 5 bases clipped from V and 11 bases from J, the junction kept 12 bases outside the gene matches. This CDR3 contains 15 residues. The germline CDR1 and CDR2 sequences are SGHTA and FQGNSA. This CDR3 is CASSPTLQGSTPLHF. In DNA, the CDR3 is TGTGCCAGCAGCCCGACCCTACAGGGGAGTACACCCCTCCACTTT. Full variable domain (missing parts from reference TRBV7-2 and TRBJ1-6): GAGVSQSPSNKVTEKGKDVELRCDPISGHTALYWYRQSLGQGLEFLIYFQGNSAPDKSGLPSDRFSAERTGGSVSTLTIQRTQQEDSAVYLCASSPTLQGSTPLHFGNGTRLTVT.

There are many counts of this clonotype. V usage is TRBV6-6 and J usage is TRBJ1-2; 8 bases agree with TRBD1. This CDR3 has 15 amino acids. Germline V gives CDR1 MNHNY, CDR2 SVGAGI (reference sequence). The ends lost 0 bases at V and 6 bases at J; junction bases unmatched: 6. In DNA form, the CDR3 reads TGTGCCAGCAGTTACTCGTCAGGGGGCAGCAATGGCTACACCTTC. Amino acids: CASSYSSGGSNGYTF.

V is TRBV10-3 and J is TRBJ1-2; the match to TRBD1 covers 8 bases. V was pared by 3 bases and J by 6 bases, with 3 bases of the junction left unmatched. This CDR3 region has 13 residues. Germline values: CDR1 ENHRY, CDR2 SYGVKD. CDR3 DNA sequence: TGTGCCATCAGTGACTCAGGGGGCGATGGCTACACCTTC. It specifies CAISDSGGDGYTF.

This clonotype was counted once. This chain uses TRBV10-3 with TRBJ1-1; D possibly corresponds to TRBD1 (6 bases). Germline CDR1 and CDR2: ENHRY and SYGVKD. The V end was cut by 10 bases, the J end by 7 bases, with 16 bases between. The CDR3 runs to 12 residues. CDR3 region: CATRDNTFEAFF. The DNA for the CDR3 is TGTGCCACGCGGGACAATACTTTTGAAGCTTTCTTT.

Ten or more counts support this clonotype. This chain connects TRBV12-3 or TRBV12-4 to TRBJ2-1; no clear D gene. This CDR3 has 14 amino acids. Trimming left V 6 bases short and J 6 bases short, with 15 bases between. CDR3 in amino acids: CASRETGAGNEQFF. The CDR3 nucleotides are TGTGCCAGCAGAGAGACCGGAGCCGGCAATGAGCAGTTCTTC.

In this sample, this clonotype turned up many times. The chain links TRBV19 to TRBJ2-2; D possibly corresponds to TRBD2 (6 bases). From germline, CDR1 is LNHDA and CDR2 SQIVND (reference sequence). The CDR3 extends over 14 amino acids. V lost 7 bases to trimming and J lost 0 bases, with 9 bases between them. The CDR3: CASTRGANTGELFF. The CDR3 coding sequence is TGTGCCAGTACGCGCGGGGCGAACACCGGGGAGCTGTTTTTT.

The rearrangement joins TRBV29-1 to TRBJ1-2; the D gene is possibly TRBD1 (5 bases). The germline CDR1 and CDR2 sequences are SQVTM and ANQGSEA. Trimming removed 3 bases at V and 5 bases at J, with 19 bases between. The CDR3 loop spans 15 amino acids. CDR3: CSVDGFSGDAYGYTF. The CDR3 nucleotides are TGCAGCGTTGACGGATTTTCTGGGGACGCTTATGGCTACACCTTC.

This sequence joins TRBV3-1 and TRBJ2-3; possibly TRBD1 or TRBD2 for D (5 bases each). CDR3 length equals 13 residues. Per germline, CDR1 LGHDT and CDR2 YNNKEL (reference sequence). The germline V and J ends were trimmed by 3 bases and 6 bases, with 10 bases remaining between them. The CDR3 is CASSHGARDTQYF. In nucleotides, the CDR3 is TGTGCCAGCAGCCACGGGGCAAGGGATACGCAGTATTTT.

This clonotype showed up just a few times. V gene TRBV14 combines with J gene TRBJ2-7, with TRBD1 matching over 8 bases. CDR3 length equals 15 residues. J lost 1 base, V lost 3 bases, and 5 bases had no gene match. Germline V CDR1 and CDR2: SGHDN, FVKESK. The CDR3, as DNA: TGTGCCAGCAGCCAGGGGTGGACAGGGTCCTACGAGCAGTACTTC. Its protein product is CASSQGWTGSYEQYF.

This clonotype has only a few counts. This sequence joins TRBV29-1 and TRBJ1-1; D is undetermined. The germline gives CDR1 SQVTM, CDR2 ANQGSEA. This CDR3 is built from 12 residues. V was trimmed by 3 bases and J by 4 bases, leaving 9 bases between them. The CDR3 nucleotides are TGCAGCGTTGATCCGGGGAGCACTGAAGCTTTCTTT. The encoded protein is CSVDPGSTEAFF.

This clonotype was seen at least ten times. The chain is built from TRBV20-1 and TRBJ2-1; possible D gene TRBD2, 6 bases. Germline CDR1 and CDR2: DFQATT and SNEGSKA (reference sequence). This CDR3 spans 12 amino acids. V shed 5 bases and J shed 13 bases, with 18 bases lying between them. CDR3 amino acids: CSAPSGTHNQFF. The CDR3 DNA reads as TGCAGTGCTCCGTCCGGGACTCATAATCAGTTCTTC.

This clonotype has ten or more counts. The chain couples TRBV5-1 to TRBJ2-5; 9 bases line up with TRBD1. CDR1 is SGHRS and CDR2 is YFSETQ in the germline V gene. Germline trimming cut 3 bases from V and 5 bases from J; bases unmatched to any gene: 8. This CDR3 is built from 15 residues. This CDR3 is CASSYWTGVGETQYF. In DNA form, the CDR3 reads TGCGCCAGCAGCTACTGGACAGGGGTCGGGGAGACCCAGTACTTC.

This clonotype was seen more than once but under ten times. The chain couples TRBV20-1 to TRBJ1-5; D ambiguous. Trimming cost V 3 bases and J 2 bases, with 11 bases left between them. The germline gives CDR1 DFQATT, CDR2 SNEGSKA (reference sequence). This CDR3 has 14 amino acids. CDR3 loop: CSARRGGGNQPQHF. CDR3 DNA sequence: TGCAGTGCTAGGCGTGGCGGGGGCAATCAGCCCCAGCATTTT.

The chain joins TRBV29-1 to TRBJ1-1, with D possibly being TRBD1 (6 bases). Germline CDR1 and CDR2: SQVTM and ANQGSEA. Trimming took off 7 bases at V and 1 base at J, with 13 bases between the two ends. The length of the CDR3 is 13 residues. CDR3 in DNA: TGCAGCGCAGGAGGGGGGCGGAACACTGAAGCTTTCTTT. Amino acids: CSAGGGRNTEAFF.